This entry lists 15 T cell receptor beta chains sequenced from one sample in a study of response to subunit inactivated influenza vaccine. In TCRdb, the RT-PCR reads were re-called with MiXCR into one record per CDR3 protein. The sample has fewer than 400,000 distinct CDR3 sequences, about a fifth seen once; the top ten hold 9.5% to 13%. The sequencing used PBMCs from blood, collected about 20 months after vaccination. These receptors were collected from a man between 45 and 75 years old who received an inactivated influenza vaccine.

The sample holds many counts of this clonotype. J is TRBJ1-1 and V is TRBV19; D uncertain. The CDR3 has 14 amino acids. CDR1 is LNHDA, CDR2 SQIVND, per germline (reference sequence). V dropped 2 bases and J dropped 0 bases, with 7 bases sitting between them. CDR3 nucleotide sequence: TGTGCCAGTAGTATAACGGGGTTGAACACTGAAGCTTTCTTT. Translation: CASSITGLNTEAFF.

The rearrangement links TRBV20-1 to TRBJ1-6; D gene uncertain. The CDR3 spans 15 residues. V shed 1 base and J shed 3 bases, with 10 bases lying between them. The germline gives CDR1 DFQATT, CDR2 SNEGSKA (reference sequence). CDR3 in amino acids: CSARVSSLYNSPLHF. CDR3 coding DNA: TGCAGTGCTAGAGTTAGCTCCCTCTATAATTCACCCCTCCACTTT.

This chain connects TRBV12-3 or TRBV12-4 to TRBJ2-1, with D hard to call. This CDR3 has 13 residues. Trimming took off 6 bases at V and 10 bases at J, with 16 bases between the two ends. The CDR3 DNA follows: TGTGCCAGCAGCTCTATGAGAGGTATCGAGCAGTTCTTC. Translation gives CASSSMRGIEQFF.

This clonotype has ten or more counts. The rearrangement joins TRBV20-1 to TRBJ1-1; D remains unclear. V dropped 0 bases and J dropped 1 base, with 3 bases sitting between them. In germline, CDR1 is DFQATT, CDR2 SNEGSKA (reference sequence). This CDR3 has 12 amino acids. CDR3 sequence reads: CSARDGNTEAFF. The CDR3 region has the DNA TGCAGTGCTAGAGACGGGAACACTGAAGCTTTCTTT.

This clonotype showed up just a few times. This chain connects TRBV12-3 or TRBV12-4 to TRBJ1-1; TRBD1 is a possible D gene (5 bases). CDR3 size: 15 residues. Trimming shortened V by 2 bases and J by 5 bases, and 15 bases separated the two germline ends. The CDR3 loop is CASSLRSGRITEAFF. The CDR3 nucleotides are TGTGCCAGCAGTTTACGGTCAGGGAGGATAACTGAAGCTTTCTTT.

This clonotype has just a few counts. The chain is built from TRBV12-3 or TRBV12-4 and TRBJ1-1; TRBD1 might be the D (6 bases). Trimming took 3 bases from V and 5 from J, leaving 19 bases between them. This CDR3 spans 16 amino acids. CDR3 coding DNA: TGTGCCAGCAGTTTCTTTGTTATTTTGGGGGCAACTGAAGCTTTCTTT. It specifies CASSFFVILGATEAFF.

This clonotype was seen only a few times. The chain links TRBV6-5 to TRBJ2-5; D tentatively fits TRBD1 or TRBD2 (5 bases each). V lost 4 bases, J lost 5 bases, and 11 bases lay in between. This CDR3 has 13 amino acids. Germline loops: CDR1 MNHEY, CDR2 SVGAGI. In DNA, the CDR3 is TGTGCCAGCAGTTCCGGGACCCAGGAGACCCAGTACTTC. Translation: CASSSGTQETQYF.

The chain has TRBV7-9 and TRBJ1-4; D is uncertain. Germline V gives CDR1 SEHNR, CDR2 FQNEAQ (reference sequence). The CDR3 sequence is 16 residues long. V gave up 5 bases and J gave up 4 bases, with 17 bases separating them. For the CDR3, the DNA is TGTGCCAGCAGCCCAGGTTTCTTACAGAATAATGAAAAACTGTTTTTT. Its translation is CASSPGFLQNNEKLFF. The full variable domain, with the rest looked up from reference TRBV7-9 and TRBJ1-4, is DTGVSQNPRHKITKRGQNVTFRCDPISEHNRLYWYRQTLGQGPEFLTYFQNEAQLEKSRLLSDRFSAERPKGSFSTLEIQRTEQGDSAMYLCASSPGFLQNNEKLFFGSGTQLSVL.

J is TRBJ1-4 and V is TRBV7-8, with D tentatively TRBD1 (6 bases). Germline loops: CDR1 SGHVS, CDR2 FQNEAQ. Trimming cost V 2 bases and J 0 bases, with 16 bases left between them. This CDR3 comprises 18 residues. The CDR3 is CASSLPQTGKATNEKLFF. DNA for the CDR3: TGTGCCAGCAGCTTACCTCAGACAGGCAAAGCAACTAATGAAAAACTGTTTTTT.

This clonotype appeared many times. CDR3 protein: CSVPPGRWHHQPQHF. As DNA, the CDR3 is TGCAGCGTCCCACCGGGACGGTGGCATCATCAGCCCCAGCATTTT. This chain uses TRBV29-1 with TRBJ1-5; D possibly corresponds to TRBD1 (5 bases). CDR1 and CDR2 (germline): SQVTM, ANQGSEA. V lost 6 bases to trimming and J lost 5 bases, with 20 bases between them. The CDR3 extends over 15 amino acids. Looking up the rest from reference TRBV29-1 and TRBJ1-5 gives the full variable domain: SAVISQKPSRDICQRGTSLTIQCQVDSQVTMMFWYRQQPGQSLTLIATANQGSEATYESGFVIDKFPISRPNLTFSTLTVSNMSPEDSSIYLCSVPPGRWHHQPQHFGDGTRLSIL.

The chain links TRBV20-1 to TRBJ2-5, with a tentative D call TRBD1 (5 bases). The V end lost 0 bases, the J end lost 11 bases, and 13 bases lay between the germline ends. Germline-derived CDR1 and CDR2 are DFQATT and SNEGSKA (reference sequence). This CDR3 is built from 12 residues. CDR3 DNA: TGCAGTGCTAGAGATCGTCGACAGCATCAGTACTTC. It yields the protein CSARDRRQHQYF.

This clonotype showed up many times. The chain has TRBV5-5 and TRBJ1-6; maybe TRBD1 (6 bases). CDR1 and CDR2 (germline): SGHKS, YYEKEE (reference sequence). Between the trimmed V and J ends, which lost 2 bases and 0 bases, there was a span of 12 bases. This CDR3 has 17 residues. The CDR3 reads CASSFTGRSSYNSPLHF. As DNA, the CDR3 is TGTGCCAGCAGCTTCACAGGGAGGAGCTCCTATAATTCACCCCTCCACTTT.

The V call is TRBV15, the J call TRBJ2-1; D gene unclear. With 0 bases removed from V and 9 bases from J, the gap between germline ends came to 21 bases. Per the germline V gene, CDR1 is LNHNV and CDR2 is YYDKDF (reference sequence). The CDR3 length is 17 residues. The CDR3 bases are TGTGCCACCAGCAGAGATGGGAAGTATAATTCTTGGGGTGAGCAGTTCTTC. Its translation is CATSRDGKYNSWGEQFF.

The chain recombines TRBV6-6 with TRBJ1-3; 8 bases are shared with TRBD1. The CDR3 covers 16 residues. Germline V gene data show CDR1 as MNHNY and CDR2 as SVGAGI (reference sequence). The trim removed 6 bases at V and 4 bases at J, leaving 11 bases unmatched. Here the CDR3 DNA reads TGTGCCAGCAGGCCCGACAGGGGAAAGGTCGGAAACACCATATATTTT. It is translated as CASRPDRGKVGNTIYF.

This clonotype was counted between two and nine times. Here the CDR3 reads CASSYSTGRDYTF. CDR3 nucleotide sequence: TGTGCCAGCAGTTACTCGACAGGACGGGACTACACCTTC. V usage is TRBV6-5 and J usage is TRBJ1-2; D may be TRBD1 (6 bases). Deletions cut 0 bases from V and 10 bases from J, with 12 bases between. CDR1 and CDR2 (germline): MNHEY, SVGAGI. The CDR3 runs 13 residues.